The entry that follows covers one TCR beta chain sequence. The antigen remains unidentified. PCR primers comprised 60 Vbeta and 13 Jbeta primers. Clones were read by immunoSEQ multiplex PCR, and TCRdb kept only the in-frame ones, dropping some. The data hold 150,000 to 200,000 clones, with roughly 80% observed a single time. Healthy bone marrow donors formed the donor group. V was shortened by 2 bases and J by 2 bases, with 6 bases between the two germline ends. Germline assignment: CDR1 MNHEY and CDR2 SVGAGI. The CDR3 loop spans 13 amino acids. The entry originates in a study of cytomegalovirus exposure and HLA in healthy donors. Whole-study findings and limits: Compared with the approximately 700-donor mean, an Asian-associated ancestry cluster reportedly had fewer N-insertions, according to a later analysis.

The specimen sequenced was PBMCs. This clonotype was obtained from a man aged 35 to 55 in good health and CMV-seropositive. The chain joins TRBV6-5 to TRBJ1-1; D not certain. CDR3 sequence: CASSYRVNTEAFF. CDR3 in DNA: TGTGCCAGCAGTTACCGGGTCAACACTGAAGCTTTCTTT.